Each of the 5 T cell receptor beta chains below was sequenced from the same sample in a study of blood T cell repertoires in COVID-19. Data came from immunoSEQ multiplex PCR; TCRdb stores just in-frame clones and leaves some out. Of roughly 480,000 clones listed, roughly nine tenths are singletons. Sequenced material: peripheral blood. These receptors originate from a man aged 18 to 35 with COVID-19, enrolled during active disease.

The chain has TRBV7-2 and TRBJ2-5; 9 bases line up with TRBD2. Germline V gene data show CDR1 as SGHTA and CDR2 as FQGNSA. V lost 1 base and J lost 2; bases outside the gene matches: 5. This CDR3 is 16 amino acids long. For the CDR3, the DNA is TGTGCCAGCAGCTTAGTTGGCGGGAGGGTTCAAGAGACCCAGTACTTC. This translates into CASSLVGGRVQETQYF.

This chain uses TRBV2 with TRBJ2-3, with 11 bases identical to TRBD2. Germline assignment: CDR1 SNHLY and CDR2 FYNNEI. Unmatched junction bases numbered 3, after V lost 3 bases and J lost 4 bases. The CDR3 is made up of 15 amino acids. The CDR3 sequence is CASSETSGAPDTQYF. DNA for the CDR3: TGTGCCAGCAGTGAGACTAGCGGGGCGCCAGATACGCAGTATTTT.

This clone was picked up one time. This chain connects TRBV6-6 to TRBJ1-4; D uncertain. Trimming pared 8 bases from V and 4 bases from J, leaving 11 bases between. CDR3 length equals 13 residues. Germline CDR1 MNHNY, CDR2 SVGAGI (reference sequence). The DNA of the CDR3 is TGTGCCAGCCGAAGGAGGTTTAATGAAAAACTGTTTTTT. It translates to CASRRRFNEKLFF.

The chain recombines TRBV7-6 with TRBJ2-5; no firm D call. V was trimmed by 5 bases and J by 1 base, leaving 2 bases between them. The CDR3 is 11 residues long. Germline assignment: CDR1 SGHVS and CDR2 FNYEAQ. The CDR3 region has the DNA TGTGCCAGCAGCCTCCAAGAGACCCAGTACTTC. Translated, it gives CASSLQETQYF.

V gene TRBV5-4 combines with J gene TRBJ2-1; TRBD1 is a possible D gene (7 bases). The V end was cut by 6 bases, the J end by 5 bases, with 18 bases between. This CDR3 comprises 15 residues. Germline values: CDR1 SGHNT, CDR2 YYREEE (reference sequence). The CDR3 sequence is CASKMRRGLDNEQFF. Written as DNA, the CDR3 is TGTGCCAGCAAAATGCGGAGGGGGCTAGACAATGAGCAGTTCTTC.